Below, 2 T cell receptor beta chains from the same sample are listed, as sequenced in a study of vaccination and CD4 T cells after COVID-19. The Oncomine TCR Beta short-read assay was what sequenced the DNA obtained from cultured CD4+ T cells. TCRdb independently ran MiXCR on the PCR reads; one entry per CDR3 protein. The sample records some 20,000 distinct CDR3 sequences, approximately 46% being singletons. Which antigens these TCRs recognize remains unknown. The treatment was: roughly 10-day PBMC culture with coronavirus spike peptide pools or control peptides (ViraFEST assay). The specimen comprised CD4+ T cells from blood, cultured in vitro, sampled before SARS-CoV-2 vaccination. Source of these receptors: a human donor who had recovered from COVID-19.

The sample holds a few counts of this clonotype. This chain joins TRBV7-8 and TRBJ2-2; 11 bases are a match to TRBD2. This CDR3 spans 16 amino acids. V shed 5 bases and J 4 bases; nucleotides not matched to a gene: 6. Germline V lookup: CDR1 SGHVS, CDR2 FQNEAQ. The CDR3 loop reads CASSLIAGGPTGELFF. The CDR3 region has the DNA TGTGCCAGCAGCCTGATAGCGGGGGGGCCCACCGGGGAGCTGTTTTTT.

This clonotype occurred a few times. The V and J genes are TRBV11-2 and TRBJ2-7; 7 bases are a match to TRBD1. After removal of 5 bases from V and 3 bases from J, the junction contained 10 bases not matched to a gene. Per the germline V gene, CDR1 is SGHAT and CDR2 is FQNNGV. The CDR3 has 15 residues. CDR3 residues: CASSRTGTADYEQYF. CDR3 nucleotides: TGTGCCAGCAGCCGAACCGGGACAGCAGACTACGAGCAGTACTTC.